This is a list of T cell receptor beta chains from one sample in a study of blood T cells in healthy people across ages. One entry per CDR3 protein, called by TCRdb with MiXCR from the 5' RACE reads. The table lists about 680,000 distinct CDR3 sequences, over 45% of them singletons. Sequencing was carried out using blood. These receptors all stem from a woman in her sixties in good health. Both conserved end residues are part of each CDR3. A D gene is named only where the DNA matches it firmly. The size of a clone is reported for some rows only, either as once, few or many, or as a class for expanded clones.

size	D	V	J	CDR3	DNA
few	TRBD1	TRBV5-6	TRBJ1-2	CASSFPGQANYGYTF	TGTGCCAGCAGCTTCCCGGGACAGGCGAACTATGGCTACACCTTC
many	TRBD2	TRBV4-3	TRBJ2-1	CASSQPVGEGNEQFF	TGCGCCAGCAGCCAACCGGTTGGGGAGGGGAATGAGCAGTTCTTC
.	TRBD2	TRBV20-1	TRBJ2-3	CSAREPSGLLTDTQYF	TGCAGTGCTAGAGAACCTAGCGGCCTGCTCACAGATACGCAGTATTTT
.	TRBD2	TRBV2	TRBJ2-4	CASSVSTSGTGSIQYF	TGTGCCAGCAGTGTGAGCACTAGCGGGACAGGTAGCATTCAGTACTTC
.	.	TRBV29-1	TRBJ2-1	CSVPVAQGYNEQFF	TGCAGCGTCCCCGTTGCCCAGGGATACAATGAGCAGTTCTTC
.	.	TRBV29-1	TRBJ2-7	CSVAPGGTTLREQYF	TGCAGCGTTGCCCCTGGGGGGACAACCCTGAGGGAGCAGTACTTC
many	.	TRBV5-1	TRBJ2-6	CASSSPGAGANVLTF	TGCGCCAGCAGCTCACCAGGGGCTGGGGCCAACGTCCTGACTTTC
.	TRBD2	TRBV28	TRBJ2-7	CASSFASGAYEQYF	TGTGCCAGCAGTTTCGCTAGCGGTGCCTACGAGCAGTACTTC
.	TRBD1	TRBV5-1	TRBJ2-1	CATRQGDNNEQFF	TGCGCCACCAGACAGGGGGATAACAATGAGCAGTTCTTC
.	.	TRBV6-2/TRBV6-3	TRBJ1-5	CASSYSVRSQHF	TGTGCCAGCAGTTACTCGGTCAGGTCTCAGCATTTT
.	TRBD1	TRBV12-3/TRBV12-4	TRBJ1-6	CASRSSGQGNSPLHF	TGTGCCAGCAGGAGTTCGGGACAGGGGAATTCACCCCTCCACTTT
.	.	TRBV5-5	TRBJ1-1	CASSAHLTEAFF	TGTGCCAGCAGCGCCCACCTTACTGAAGCTTTCTTT
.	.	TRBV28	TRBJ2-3	CASSDAATSTDTQYF	TGTGCCAGCAGTGATGCGGCCACCAGCACAGATACGCAGTATTTT
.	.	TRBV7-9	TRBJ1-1	CASSPIPPDGGALRAFF	TGTGCCAGCAGCCCGATTCCCCCAGACGGGGGCGCACTTAGGGCTTTCTTT
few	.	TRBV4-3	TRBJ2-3	CASSRELGIGGTDTQYF	TGCGCCAGCAGCCGAGAATTGGGAATTGGGGGCACAGATACGCAGTATTTT
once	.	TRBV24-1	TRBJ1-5	CATSDSDRNQPQHF	TGTGCCACCAGTGACTCCGACAGGAATCAGCCCCAGCATTTT
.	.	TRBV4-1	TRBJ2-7	CANSLPTSRGGSYEQYF	TGCGCCAACAGCCTCCCGACCTCAAGGGGGGGATCCTACGAGCAGTACTTC
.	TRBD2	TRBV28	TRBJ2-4	CASSLGIGTSGRGGIQYF	TGTGCCAGCAGTTTGGGAATAGGGACTAGCGGGAGAGGAGGCATTCAGTACTTC
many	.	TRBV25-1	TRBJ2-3	CASSEDGTDTQYF	TGTGCCAGCAGTGAGGACGGTACAGATACGCAGTATTTT
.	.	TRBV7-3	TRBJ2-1	CASSLISLNEQFF	TGTGCCAGCAGCTTAATCTCGCTTAATGAGCAGTTCTTC
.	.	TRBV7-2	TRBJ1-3	CASSLARGADTIYF	TGTGCCAGCAGCTTAGCCCGGGGGGCGGACACCATATATTTT
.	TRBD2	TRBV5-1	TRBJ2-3	CASRRTGTSGRASVDTQYF	TGCGCCAGCAGAAGAACCGGGACTAGCGGGAGGGCCTCGGTAGATACGCAGTATTTT
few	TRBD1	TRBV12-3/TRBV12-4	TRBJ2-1	CASTRDSPNNEQFF	TGTGCCAGCACCCGGGACAGCCCAAACAATGAGCAGTTCTTC
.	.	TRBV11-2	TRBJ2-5	CASSVWADSPEETQYF	TGTGCCAGCAGCGTCTGGGCGGACAGTCCGGAGGAGACCCAGTACTTC
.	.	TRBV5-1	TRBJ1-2	CASSPGRTNGYTF	TGCGCCAGCAGCCCGGGACGAACTAATGGCTACACCTTC
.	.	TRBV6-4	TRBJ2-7	CASSESAGYEQYF	TGTGCCAGCAGTGAGTCGGCGGGGTACGAGCAGTACTTC
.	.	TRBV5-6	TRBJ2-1	CASSWQAGEQFF	TGTGCCAGCAGCTGGCAAGCTGGTGAGCAGTTCTTC
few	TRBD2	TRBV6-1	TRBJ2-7	CASRGTSRGREQYF	TGTGCCAGCAGGGGGACTAGCCGAGGTCGCGAGCAGTACTTC
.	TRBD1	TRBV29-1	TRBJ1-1	CSSGTGRIEAFF	TGCAGCTCCGGGACAGGGAGGATTGAAGCTTTCTTT
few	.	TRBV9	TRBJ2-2	CASSETGLHANTGELFF	TGTGCCAGCAGCGAGACAGGACTTCACGCGAACACCGGGGAGCTGTTTTTT
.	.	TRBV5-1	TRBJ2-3	CASTIGTDTQYF	TGCGCCTCCACAATCGGCACAGATACGCAGTATTTT
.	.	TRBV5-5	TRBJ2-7	CASSNVGPGAYEQYF	TGTGCCAGCAGTAATGTTGGGCCGGGCGCCTACGAGCAGTACTTC
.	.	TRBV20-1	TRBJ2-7	CSARERGRVGEQYF	TGCAGTGCTAGAGAGAGGGGGAGGGTTGGCGAGCAGTACTTC
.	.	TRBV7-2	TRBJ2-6	CASSLSLTDSGANVLTF	TGTGCCAGCAGCCTATCCTTGACAGACTCTGGGGCCAACGTCCTGACTTTC
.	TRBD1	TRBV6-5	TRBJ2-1	CASGSGTANNEQFF	TGTGCCAGCGGCTCGGGGACAGCTAACAATGAGCAGTTCTTC
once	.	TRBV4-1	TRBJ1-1	CASSQRGETEAFF	TGCGCCAGCAGCCAGCGGGGGGAGACTGAAGCTTTCTTT